The 8 T cell receptor beta chains below were found in one sample sequenced in a study of OX40 agonist ivuxolimab in advanced cancers. Generated by immunoSEQ multiplex PCR, the TCRdb table keeps only in-frame clones and is missing some. The sample lists around 44,000 clones; 85% to 90% were seen once. The specimen was CD4+ or CD8+ T cells sorted from blood, collected in a trial of the OX40 agonist ivuxolimab. The receptors come from an adult with an advanced solid tumor such as melanoma, head and neck, liver or kidney cancer.

This rearrangement joins TRBV6-5 to TRBJ1-2; D is uncertain. V lost 11 bases and J 6 bases, leaving 16 bases between the germline ends. The V gene's germline CDR1 is MNHEY and CDR2 SVGAGI. The CDR3 totals 12 residues. The CDR3 spells CASCGGYDGYTF. CDR3 nucleotide sequence: TGTGCCTCCTGTGGAGGGTATGATGGCTACACCTTC.

The V gene is TRBV28, the J gene TRBJ1-5; maybe TRBD1 (5 bases). This CDR3 spans 15 amino acids. Trimming removed 6 bases at V and 0 bases at J, with 12 bases between. CDR1 is MDHEN and CDR2 is SYDVKM in the germline V gene. CDR3 sequence (DNA): TGTGCCAGCAGGCGGAGCGGGGCTAGCAATCAGCCCCAGCATTTT. Protein product: CASRRSGASNQPQHF.

The genes are TRBV5-1 and TRBJ2-2, with TRBD2 matching over 7 bases. After removal of 3 bases from V and 4 bases from J, the junction contained 6 bases not matched to a gene. The CDR3 is 15 amino acids. Germline lookup yields CDR1 SGHRS and CDR2 YFSETQ. In DNA form, the CDR3 reads TGCGCCAGCAGCTACGCGACTAGCAGCACCGGGGAGCTGTTTTTT. Translating gives CASSYATSSTGELFF. The whole variable domain, remainder taken from reference TRBV5-1 and TRBJ2-2, is KAGVTQTPRYLIKTRGQQVTLSCSPISGHRSVSWYQQTPGQGLQFLFEYFSETQRNKGNFPGRFSGRQFSNSRSEMNVSTLELGDSALYLCASSYATSSTGELFFGEGSRLTVL.

V and J are TRBV6-5 and TRBJ2-1; weak D call: TRBD2 (7 bases). In germline, CDR1 is MNHEY, CDR2 SVGAGI. V was pared by 8 bases and J by 5 bases, with 16 bases between. This CDR3 spans 14 amino acids. The CDR3 is CASRRSGGNNEQFF. DNA of the CDR3: TGTGCCAGCCGCCGTTCGGGGGGCAACAATGAGCAGTTCTTC.

This clone has more than one count but fewer than ten. The chain links TRBV7-6 to TRBJ2-5, with 10 bases identical to TRBD1. V lost 5 bases and J lost 6; bases outside the gene matches: 3. CDR3 size: 13 residues. Germline-derived CDR1 and CDR2 are SGHVS and FNYEAQ. CDR3 DNA sequence: TGTGCCAGCAGCCGACAGGGGGCGAAGACCCAGTACTTC. Protein product: CASSRQGAKTQYF.

This clone was counted once. The V call is TRBV7-3, the J call TRBJ2-7; 7 positions agree with TRBD1. Germline CDR1 reads SGHTA; CDR2 reads FQGTGA. Germline trimming cut 2 bases from V and 2 bases from J; bases unmatched to any gene: 6. The CDR3 is 15 residues long. CDR3 nucleotide sequence: TGTGCCAGCAGCTTAGAGACAGGGAATGCCTACGAGCAGTACTTC. Translated, it gives CASSLETGNAYEQYF. The entire variable domain, with the rest obtained from reference TRBV7-3 and TRBJ2-7, is as follows: GAGVSQTPSNKVTEKGKYVELRCDPISGHTALYWYRQSLGQGPEFLIYFQGTGAADDSGLPNDRFFAVRPEGSVSTLKIQRTERGDSAVYLCASSLETGNAYEQYFGPGTRLTVT.

CDR3 protein: CASSPSPSEKLFF. The CDR3 nucleotides are TGTGCCAGCTCACCATCACCGAGTGAAAAACTGTTTTTT. The rearrangement links TRBV18 to TRBJ1-4; D gene uncertain. Per germline, CDR1 KGHSH and CDR2 LQKENI. Trimming took 2 bases from V and 7 from J, leaving 8 bases between them. CDR3 length equals 13 residues.

This clone was counted between two and nine times. J is TRBJ1-5 and V is TRBV4-1; TRBD1 aligns across 7 bases. Germline V gene data show CDR1 as MGHRA and CDR2 as YSYEKL. This CDR3 spans 15 amino acids. V gave up 3 bases and J gave up 0 bases; unmatched junction bases: 2. CDR3 nucleotides: TGCGCCAGCAGCCAGACAGGGAATAGCAATCAGCCCCAGCATTTT. Translating it yields CASSQTGNSNQPQHF.